These 3 T cell receptor beta chains share one sample of origin, sequenced in a study of cytomegalovirus exposure and HLA in healthy donors. Primers included in the PCR were 60 Vbeta and 13 Jbeta primers. Sequenced by immunoSEQ multiplex PCR; TCRdb stores in-frame clones only, minus some. The table shows about 180,000 clones, with around 77% occurring only once. The sequencing input was PBMCs. These receptors came from a man aged 55 to 70 in good health and CMV-seronegative.

For this clone: Mismatch with germline at one junction end may stem from a read error. V is TRBV7-9 and J is TRBJ1-1, with 8 bases that match TRBD1. The CDR3 sequence is 17 residues long. Germline CDR1 is SEHNR and CDR2 is FQNEAQ (reference sequence). This CDR3 is CSSSGDRRRLGNTEAFF. The CDR3, as DNA: TGTTCCAGCAGCGGGGACAGGCGACGGCTGGGGAACACTGAAGCTTTCTTT.

The J gene is TRBJ2-3, the V gene TRBV19; 9 bases match TRBD1. Trimming at V came to 4 bases and at J to 3 bases, leaving 8 bases not matched to a gene. This CDR3 is built from 16 residues. Per the germline V gene, CDR1 is LNHDA and CDR2 is SQIVND (reference sequence). CDR3 in amino acids: CASSTTTGGWTDTQYF. The CDR3 region has the DNA TGTGCCAGTAGTACGACGACAGGGGGTTGGACAGATACGCAGTATTTT.

This chain uses TRBV6-1 with TRBJ1-2, with 7 bases aligning to TRBD1. This CDR3 spans 13 amino acids. J gave up 7 bases and V 6 bases, and 8 bases lay outside the gene matches. The germline gives CDR1 MNHNS, CDR2 SASEGT. Here the CDR3 DNA reads TGTGCCAGCAGGGGCCAGGGGGGTTTTGGCTACACCTTC. Protein sequence: CASRGQGGFGYTF.